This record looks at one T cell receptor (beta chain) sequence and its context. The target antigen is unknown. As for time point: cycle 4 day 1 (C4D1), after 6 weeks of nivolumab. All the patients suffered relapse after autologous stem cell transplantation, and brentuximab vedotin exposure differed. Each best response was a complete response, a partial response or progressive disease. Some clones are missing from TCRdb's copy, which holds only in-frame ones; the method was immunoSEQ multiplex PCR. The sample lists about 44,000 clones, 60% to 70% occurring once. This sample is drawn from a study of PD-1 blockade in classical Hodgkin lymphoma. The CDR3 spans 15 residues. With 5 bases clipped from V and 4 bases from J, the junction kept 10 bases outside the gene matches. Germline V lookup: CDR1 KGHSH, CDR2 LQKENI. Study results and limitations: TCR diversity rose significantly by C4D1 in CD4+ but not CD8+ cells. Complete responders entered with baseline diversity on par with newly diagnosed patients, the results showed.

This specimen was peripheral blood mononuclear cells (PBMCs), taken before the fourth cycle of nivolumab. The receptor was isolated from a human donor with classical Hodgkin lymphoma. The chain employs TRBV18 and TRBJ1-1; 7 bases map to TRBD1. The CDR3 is CASSSTIRGSTEAFF. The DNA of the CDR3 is TGTGCCAGCTCATCGACTATCAGGGGGAGCACTGAAGCTTTCTTT.